The clone carrying this TCR beta chain was recorded a few times. Antigen unknown. Each CDR3 protein is one row after TCRdb ran MiXCR on the 5' RACE reads. The data hold a few hundred thousand distinct CDR3 sequences, with around 16% observed a single time. The sample originates from a study of T cells after yellow fever vaccination. Study in general: For low cell numbers, libraries were made with SMART-Seq v4 Ultra Low Input.

Regarding the study as a whole: Abundant bulk-population clonotypes could contaminate the FACS-sorted repertoires. Shared CD4/CD8 clonotypes were a small share, likely from convergent recombination.

The clonotype originates from a man aged 18-30 years who received the YFV17D yellow fever vaccine. Here the sequenced sample was PBMCs, taken more than 4 days after the first yellow fever vaccination.

CDR3 coding DNA: TGTGCCAGCAGTTCTACAGGGCCGGATGGCTACACCTTC. Translation: CASSSTGPDGYTF. This chain joins TRBV7-9 and TRBJ1-2, with D perhaps matching TRBD1 (6 bases). There are 13 residues in the CDR3. The germline gives CDR1 SEHNR, CDR2 FQNEAQ (reference sequence). The ends were cut back, 6 bases at V and 6 bases at J, with 14 bases in the middle.